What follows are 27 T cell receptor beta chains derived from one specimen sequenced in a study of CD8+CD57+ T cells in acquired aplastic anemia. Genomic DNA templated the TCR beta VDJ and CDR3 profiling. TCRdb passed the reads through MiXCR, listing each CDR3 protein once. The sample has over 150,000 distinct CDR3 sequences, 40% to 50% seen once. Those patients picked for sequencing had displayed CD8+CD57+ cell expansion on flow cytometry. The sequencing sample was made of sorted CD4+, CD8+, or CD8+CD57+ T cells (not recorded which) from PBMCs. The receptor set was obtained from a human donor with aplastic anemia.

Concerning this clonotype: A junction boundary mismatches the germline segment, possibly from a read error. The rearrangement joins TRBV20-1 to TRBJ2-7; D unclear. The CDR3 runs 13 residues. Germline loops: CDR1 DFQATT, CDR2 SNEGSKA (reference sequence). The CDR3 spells CSAIEQLTYGQYF. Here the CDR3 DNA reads TGCAGTGCCATCGAACAGCTTACCTACGGGCAGTACTTC.

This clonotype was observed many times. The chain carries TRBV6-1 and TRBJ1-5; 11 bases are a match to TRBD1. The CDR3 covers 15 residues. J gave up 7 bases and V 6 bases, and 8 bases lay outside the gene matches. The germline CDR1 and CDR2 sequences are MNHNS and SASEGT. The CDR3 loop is CASRAGQGAWQPQHF. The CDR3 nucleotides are TGTGCCAGCAGGGCAGGACAGGGGGCATGGCAGCCCCAGCATTTT.

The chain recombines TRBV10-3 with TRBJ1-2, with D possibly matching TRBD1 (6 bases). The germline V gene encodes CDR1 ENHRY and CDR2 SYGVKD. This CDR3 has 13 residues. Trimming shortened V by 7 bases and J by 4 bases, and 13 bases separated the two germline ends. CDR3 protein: CAIKLETGYGYTF. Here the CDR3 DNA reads TGTGCCATCAAGTTGGAGACAGGCTATGGCTACACCTTC.

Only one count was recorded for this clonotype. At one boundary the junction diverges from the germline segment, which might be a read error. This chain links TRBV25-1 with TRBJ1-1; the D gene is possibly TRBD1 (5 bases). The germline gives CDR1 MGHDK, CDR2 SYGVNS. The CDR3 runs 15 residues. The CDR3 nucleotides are TGTGCCAGCGGTGAATTTGGGACCAAGAACACTGAAGCTTTCTTT. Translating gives CASGEFGTKNTEAFF.

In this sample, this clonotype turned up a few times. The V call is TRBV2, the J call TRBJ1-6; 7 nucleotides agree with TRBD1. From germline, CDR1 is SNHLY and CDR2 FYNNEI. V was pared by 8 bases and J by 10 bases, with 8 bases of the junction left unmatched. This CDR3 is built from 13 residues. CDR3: CASRRDRTSPLHF. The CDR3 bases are TGTGCCAGCCGGCGGGACAGAACATCACCCCTCCACTTT.

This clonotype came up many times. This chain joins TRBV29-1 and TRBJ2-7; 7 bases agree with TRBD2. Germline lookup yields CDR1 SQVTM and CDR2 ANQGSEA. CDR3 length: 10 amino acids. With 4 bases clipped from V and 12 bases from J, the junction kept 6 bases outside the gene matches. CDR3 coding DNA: TGCAGCGTTGGAGGGCGGGAGTTGTACTTC. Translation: CSVGGRELYF.

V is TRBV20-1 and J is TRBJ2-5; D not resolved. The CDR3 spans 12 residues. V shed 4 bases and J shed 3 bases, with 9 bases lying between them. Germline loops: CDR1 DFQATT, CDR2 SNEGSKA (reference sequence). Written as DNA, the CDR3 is TGCAGTGCTAAGACCGGTGAAGAGACCCAGTACTTC. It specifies CSAKTGEETQYF.

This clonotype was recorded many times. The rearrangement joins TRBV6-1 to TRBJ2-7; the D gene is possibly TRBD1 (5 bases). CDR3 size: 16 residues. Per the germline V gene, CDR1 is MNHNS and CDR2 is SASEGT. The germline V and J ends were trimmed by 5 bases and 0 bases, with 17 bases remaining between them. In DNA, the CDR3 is TGTGCCAGCAGTCCACGCCCGACAGCAAGCTCCTACGAGCAGTACTTC. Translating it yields CASSPRPTASSYEQYF.

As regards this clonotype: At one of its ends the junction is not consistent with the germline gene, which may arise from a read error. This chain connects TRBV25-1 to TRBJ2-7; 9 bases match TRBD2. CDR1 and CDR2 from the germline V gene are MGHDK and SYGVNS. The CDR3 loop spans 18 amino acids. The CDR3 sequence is CAGSERRGTGTSLGEQYF. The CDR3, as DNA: TGTGCCGGCAGTGAGCGAAGGGGTACCGGGACTAGCTTGGGAGAGCAGTACTTC.

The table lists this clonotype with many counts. The CDR3, as DNA: TGTGCCAGCAGCTTAGTTGGGGGAAACAATGAGCAGTTCTTC. This encodes CASSLVGGNNEQFF. This rearrangement joins TRBV7-8 to TRBJ2-1; D may match TRBD1 or TRBD2 (5 bases each). Germline V gene lookup returns CDR1 SGHVS and CDR2 FQNEAQ. The CDR3 extends over 14 amino acids. V was shortened by 1 base and J by 5 bases, with 9 bases between the two germline ends.

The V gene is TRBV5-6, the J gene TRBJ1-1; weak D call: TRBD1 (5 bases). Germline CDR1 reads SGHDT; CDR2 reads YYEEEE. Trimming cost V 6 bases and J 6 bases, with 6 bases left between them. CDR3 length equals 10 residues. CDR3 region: CASMGAEAFF. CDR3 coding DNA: TGTGCCAGCATGGGGGCTGAAGCTTTCTTT. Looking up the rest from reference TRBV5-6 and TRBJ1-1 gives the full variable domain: DAGVTQSPTHLIKTRGQQVTLRCSPKSGHDTVSWYQQALGQGPQFIFQYYEEEERQRGNFPDRFSGHQFPNYSSELNVNALLLGDSALYLCASMGAEAFFGQGTRLTVV.

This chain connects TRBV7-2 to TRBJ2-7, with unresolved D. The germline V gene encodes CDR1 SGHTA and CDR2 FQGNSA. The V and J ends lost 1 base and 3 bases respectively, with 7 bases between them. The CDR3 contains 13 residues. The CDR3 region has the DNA TGTGCCAGCAGCTTAGGGGGATTCTACGAGCAGTACTTC. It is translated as CASSLGGFYEQYF.

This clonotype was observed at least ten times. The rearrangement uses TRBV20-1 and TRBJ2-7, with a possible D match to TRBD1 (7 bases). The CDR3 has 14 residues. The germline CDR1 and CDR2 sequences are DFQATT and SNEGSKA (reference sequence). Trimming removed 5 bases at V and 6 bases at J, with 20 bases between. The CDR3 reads CSAAQGGPSSEQYF. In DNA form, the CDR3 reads TGCAGTGCTGCTCAGGGGGGCCCGAGCAGCGAGCAGTACTTC.

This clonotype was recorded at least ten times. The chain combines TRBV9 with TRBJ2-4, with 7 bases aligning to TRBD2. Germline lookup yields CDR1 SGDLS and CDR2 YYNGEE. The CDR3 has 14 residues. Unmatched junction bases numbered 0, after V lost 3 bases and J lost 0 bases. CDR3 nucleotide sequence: TGTGCCAGCAGCGGGGGGGGAGCCAAAAACATTCAGTACTTC. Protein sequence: CASSGGGAKNIQYF.

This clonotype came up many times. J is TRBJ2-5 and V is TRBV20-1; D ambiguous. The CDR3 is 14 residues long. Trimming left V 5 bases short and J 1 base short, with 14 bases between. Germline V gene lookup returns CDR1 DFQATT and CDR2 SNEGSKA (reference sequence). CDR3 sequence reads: CSAVFPRVQETQYF. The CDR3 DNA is TGCAGTGCTGTATTTCCCCGGGTCCAAGAGACCCAGTACTTC.

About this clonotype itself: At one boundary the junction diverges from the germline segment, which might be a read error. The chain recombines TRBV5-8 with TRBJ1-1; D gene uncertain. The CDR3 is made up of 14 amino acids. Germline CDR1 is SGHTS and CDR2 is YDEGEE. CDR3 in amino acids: CASSLVGGNTEASF. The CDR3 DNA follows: TGTGCCAGCAGCTTGGTGGGCGGGAACACTGAAGCTTCCTTT.

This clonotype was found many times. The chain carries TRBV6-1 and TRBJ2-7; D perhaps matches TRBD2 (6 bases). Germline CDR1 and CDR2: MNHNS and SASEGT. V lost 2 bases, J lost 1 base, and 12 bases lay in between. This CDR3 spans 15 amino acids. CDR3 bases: TGTGCCAGCAGTGAACCGGGCGGGACTTCCTACGAGCAGTACTTC. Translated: CASSEPGGTSYEQYF.

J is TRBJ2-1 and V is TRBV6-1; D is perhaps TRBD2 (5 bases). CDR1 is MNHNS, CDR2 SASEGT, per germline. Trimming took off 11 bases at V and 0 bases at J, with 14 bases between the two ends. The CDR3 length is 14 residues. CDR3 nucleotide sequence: TGTGCCTGCAAGAGGGAGAGCTCCTACAATGAGCAGTTCTTC. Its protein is CACKRESSYNEQFF.

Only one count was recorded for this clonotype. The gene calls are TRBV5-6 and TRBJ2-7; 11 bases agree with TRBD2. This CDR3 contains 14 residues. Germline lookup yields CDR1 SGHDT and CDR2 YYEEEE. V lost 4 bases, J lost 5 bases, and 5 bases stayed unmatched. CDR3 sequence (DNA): TGTGCCAGCAGCGAGGAACTAGCGGGAGACGAGCAGTACTTC. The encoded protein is CASSEELAGDEQYF.

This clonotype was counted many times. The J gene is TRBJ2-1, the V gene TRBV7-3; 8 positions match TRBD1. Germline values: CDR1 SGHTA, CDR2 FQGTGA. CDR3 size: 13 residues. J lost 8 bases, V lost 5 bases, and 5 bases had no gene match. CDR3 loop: CASSATGEDEQFF. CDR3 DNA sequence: TGTGCCAGCAGCGCGACAGGGGAGGATGAGCAGTTCTTC.

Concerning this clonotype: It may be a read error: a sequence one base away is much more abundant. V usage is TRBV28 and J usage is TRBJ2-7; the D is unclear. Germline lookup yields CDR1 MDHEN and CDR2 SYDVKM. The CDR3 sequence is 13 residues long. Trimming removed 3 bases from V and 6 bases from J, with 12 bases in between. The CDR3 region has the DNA TGTGCCAGCAGTTTGATGCAGAACCTCGAGCAGTACTTC. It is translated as CASSLMQNLEQYF.

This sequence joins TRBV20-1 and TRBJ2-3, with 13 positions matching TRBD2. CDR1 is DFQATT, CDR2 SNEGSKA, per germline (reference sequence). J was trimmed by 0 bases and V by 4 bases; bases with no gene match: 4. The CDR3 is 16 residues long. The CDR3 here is CSAMGLAGFSTDTQYF. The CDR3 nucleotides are TGCAGTGCTATGGGACTAGCGGGATTCAGCACAGATACGCAGTATTTT.

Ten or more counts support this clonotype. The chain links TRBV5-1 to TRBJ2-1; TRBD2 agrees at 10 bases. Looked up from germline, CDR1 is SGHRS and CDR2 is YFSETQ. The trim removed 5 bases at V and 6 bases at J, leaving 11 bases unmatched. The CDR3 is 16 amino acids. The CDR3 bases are TGCGCCAGCAGTTTAACAAGCGGGAGGGCCTCCAATGAGCAGTTCTTC. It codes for CASSLTSGRASNEQFF.

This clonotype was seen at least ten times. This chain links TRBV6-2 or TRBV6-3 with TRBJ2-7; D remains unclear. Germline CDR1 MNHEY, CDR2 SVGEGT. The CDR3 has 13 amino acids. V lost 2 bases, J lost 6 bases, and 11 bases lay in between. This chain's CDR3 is CASSYGSISEQYF. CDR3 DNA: TGTGCCAGCAGTTACGGGTCTATATCCGAGCAGTACTTC.

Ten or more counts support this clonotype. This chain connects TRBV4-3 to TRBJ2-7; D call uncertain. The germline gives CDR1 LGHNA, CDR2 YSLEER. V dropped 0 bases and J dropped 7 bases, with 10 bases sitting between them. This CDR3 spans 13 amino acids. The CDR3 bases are TGCGCCAGCAGCCAAGAGCAATTTATGGAGCAGTACTTC. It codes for CASSQEQFMEQYF.

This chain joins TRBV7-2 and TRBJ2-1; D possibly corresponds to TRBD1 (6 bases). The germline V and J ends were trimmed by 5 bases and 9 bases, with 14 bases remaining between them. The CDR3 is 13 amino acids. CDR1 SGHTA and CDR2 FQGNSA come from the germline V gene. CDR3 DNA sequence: TGTGCCAGCAGCCAATGGGGGACAATTGAGCAGTTCTTC. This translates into CASSQWGTIEQFF. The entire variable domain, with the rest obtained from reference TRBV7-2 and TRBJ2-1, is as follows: GAGVSQSPSNKVTEKGKDVELRCDPISGHTALYWYRQSLGQGLEFLIYFQGNSAPDKSGLPSDRFSAERTGGSVSTLTIQRTQQEDSAVYLCASSQWGTIEQFFGPGTRLTVL.

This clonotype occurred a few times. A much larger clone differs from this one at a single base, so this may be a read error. CDR3 in amino acids: CGSSRETDRVETQYF. The CDR3 nucleotides read TGTGGCAGCAGCAGAGAAACGGACAGGGTGGAGACCCAGTACTTC. The V gene is TRBV9, the J gene TRBJ2-5; 8 nucleotides agree with TRBD1. Germline values: CDR1 SGDLS, CDR2 YYNGEE. The CDR3 sequence is 15 residues long. Filled out from reference TRBV9 and TRBJ2-5, the complete variable domain reads DSGVTQTPKHLITATGQRVTLRCSPRSGDLSVYWYQQSLDQGLQFLIQYYNGEERAKGNILERFSAQQFPDLHSELNLSSLELGDSALYFCGSSRETDRVETQYFGPGTRLLVL.